Listed here are 12 T cell receptor beta chains from one sample, sequenced in a study of shared clonotypes between healthy human individuals (dated by TCRdb to between 2020 and 2021). Libraries were built with the immunoSEQ multiplex PCR assay. Entries here come from immuneACCESS through TCRdb and include only in-frame sequences with V and J called. Some clones fail to appear in such tables; in the studies checked, an unresolved V gene covers under half of the shortfall, and the cause of the remainder is unknown. Present in this sample are about 2.1 million clones, approximately 92% of which were seen just once. The leading ten clones occupy around 1.8% of the sample. CD8 naive samples consisted of CD45RO-negative cells that were positively selected for CCR7, yielding a CD45RA+CCR7+ population without TemRA cells. Sequenced material: naive CD8+ T cells from PBMCs. What the cell subset or site label conveys for this sample: CD45RA+CCR7+. These receptors were collected from a man aged 18 to 30 in good health. Some clones in this sample may be carry-over from other donors' samples.

This clone was observed once. V is TRBV11-2 and J is TRBJ2-1, with D hard to call. The CDR3 extends over 16 amino acids. Looked up from germline, CDR1 is SGHAT and CDR2 is FQNNGV. With 1 base removed from V and 9 bases from J, the gap between germline ends came to 19 bases. The CDR3 DNA follows: TGTGCCAGCAGCTTAGTAAGGGCCCTGGCCCCCGGTGAGCAGTTCTTC. Translated: CASSLVRALAPGEQFF.

With regard to this clone: Other DNA sequences within the sample encode an identical CDR3. This rearrangement joins TRBV7-9 to TRBJ1-1, with D unclear. The germline CDR1 and CDR2 sequences are SEHNR and FQNEAQ (reference sequence). Trimming cost V 2 bases and J 1 base, with 8 bases left between them. There are 14 residues in the CDR3. The CDR3 DNA sequence: TGTGCCAGCAGCTTATCTACAGAGAACACTGAAGCTTTCTTT. Translation: CASSLSTENTEAFF.

This chain uses TRBV7-2 with TRBJ2-3, with TRBD2 matching 14 bases. J was trimmed by 3 bases and V by 5 bases; bases with no gene match: 4. Germline V gene sequence: CDR1 SGHTA, CDR2 FQGNSA. There are 16 residues in the CDR3. Here the CDR3 DNA reads TGTGCCAGCAGCCCCGGGACTAGCGGGAGAACAGATACGCAGTATTTT. This gives the protein CASSPGTSGRTDTQYF. Looking up the rest from reference TRBV7-2 and TRBJ2-3 gives the full variable domain: GAGVSQSPSNKVTEKGKDVELRCDPISGHTALYWYRQSLGQGLEFLIYFQGNSAPDKSGLPSDRFSAERTGGSVSTLTIQRTQQEDSAVYLCASSPGTSGRTDTQYFGPGTRLTVL.

V usage is TRBV11-1 and J usage is TRBJ2-1; TRBD2 agrees at 7 bases. With V trimmed by 1 base and J by 6 bases, 6 bases remained unmatched. CDR1 is SGHAT, CDR2 FQDESV, per germline (reference sequence). The CDR3 loop spans 15 amino acids. Here the CDR3 reads CASSLGLAERNEQFF. In DNA, the CDR3 is TGTGCCAGCAGCTTAGGGCTAGCGGAACGCAATGAGCAGTTCTTC.

This clone was seen a single time. J is TRBJ2-1 and V is TRBV28; 8 bases fit TRBD2. CDR1 and CDR2 from the germline V gene are MDHEN and SYDVKM. The CDR3 consists of 16 residues. V shed 4 bases and J 4 bases; nucleotides not matched to a gene: 9. The CDR3 sequence is CASSSQREHSYNEQFF. For the CDR3, the DNA is TGTGCCAGCAGTTCTCAGCGGGAGCATTCTTACAATGAGCAGTTCTTC.

The chain has TRBV28 and TRBJ2-3; D is possibly TRBD2 (6 bases). Germline assignment: CDR1 MDHEN and CDR2 SYDVKM. With 3 bases removed from V and 2 bases from J, the gap between germline ends came to 12 bases. This CDR3 comprises 15 residues. CDR3 sequence reads: CASSLLREITDTQYF. In nucleotides, the CDR3 is TGTGCCAGCAGTTTGCTCCGGGAGATCACAGATACGCAGTATTTT.

The chain employs TRBV27 and TRBJ1-1; D gene uncertain. Trimming took 5 bases from V and 0 from J, leaving 13 bases between them. This CDR3 is built from 15 residues. CDR1 is MNHEY and CDR2 is SMNVEV in the germline V gene (reference sequence). The CDR3 loop is CASSPMDGVNTEAFF. For the CDR3, the DNA is TGTGCCAGCAGTCCCATGGACGGAGTGAACACTGAAGCTTTCTTT.

The chain couples TRBV11-3 to TRBJ2-2; TRBD1 aligns across 10 bases. This CDR3 is 15 amino acids long. Germline values: CDR1 SGHNT, CDR2 YENEEA. Unmatched junction bases numbered 4, after V lost 4 bases and J lost 5 bases. CDR3 amino acids: CASSSGQGETGELFF. The DNA for the CDR3 is TGTGCCAGCAGCTCCGGACAGGGGGAAACCGGGGAGCTGTTTTTT.

The chain uses TRBV29-1 and TRBJ2-5; the D gene could be TRBD1 or TRBD2 (6 bases each). The J call may not be correct, given that the DNA end is closer to TRBJ2-7. Germline V gene data show CDR1 as SQVTM and CDR2 as ANQGSEA. The CDR3 is made up of 14 amino acids. Here the CDR3 reads CSVVGGTRPYEQYF. CDR3 coding DNA: TGCAGCGTTGTTGGAGGGACACGGCCCTACGAGCAGTACTTC.

This chain links TRBV27 with TRBJ2-7, with 8 bases that match TRBD1. This CDR3 is 16 amino acids long. Germline V gives CDR1 MNHEY, CDR2 SMNVEV (reference sequence). After removal of 0 bases from V and 6 bases from J, the junction contained 10 bases not matched to a gene. DNA of the CDR3: TGTGCCAGCAGTTTATCCCAGGGGGCGTATTGGGCCGAGCAGTACTTC. Protein product: CASSLSQGAYWAEQYF.

The chain employs TRBV6-1 and TRBJ2-7; TRBD1 is a possible D gene (5 bases). The germline V and J ends were trimmed by 8 bases and 7 bases, with 18 bases remaining between them. Germline assignment: CDR1 MNHNS and CDR2 SASEGT. This CDR3 has 13 residues. The CDR3 DNA follows: TGTGCCAGCGACCAGGACACCATTTGGGAGCAGTACTTC. Its protein product is CASDQDTIWEQYF.

Only one count was recorded for this clone. The CDR3 bases are TGTGCCAGCAGCGGGGACAGCCATGGCTACACCTTC. Translating gives CASSGDSHGYTF. The chain carries TRBV9 and TRBJ1-2; 7 nucleotides line up with TRBD1. The V gene end was trimmed by 3 bases and the J gene end by 6 bases; junction bases not matched to a gene: 2. Germline CDR1 SGDLS, CDR2 YYNGEE. The CDR3 totals 12 residues. Drawing the rest from reference TRBV9 and TRBJ1-2, the complete variable domain is DSGVTQTPKHLITATGQRVTLRCSPRSGDLSVYWYQQSLDQGLQFLIQYYNGEERAKGNILERFSAQQFPDLHSELNLSSLELGDSALYFCASSGDSHGYTFGSGTRLTVV.